The present T cell receptor (beta chain) was sequenced within a study of T cells in Graves' hyperthyroidism and ophthalmopathy. Study results and caveats: Ophthalmopathy was distinguished from stable hyperthyroidism by 13 V-J signatures.

A patient was excluded if there was uncontrolled infection, other autoimmune disease, pregnancy or lactation. Each diagnosis drew on symptoms, thyroxine, TRAb, thyroid ultrasound and orbital computed tomography findings. TCR beta CDR3 region amplification was performed from RNA transcripts. The TCR CDR3 first-round RT-PCR relied on the HTBI primer set. TCRdb fed the multiplex PCR reads into MiXCR, producing one record per CDR3 protein. The table records hundreds of thousands of distinct CDR3 sequences, 13% of them present only once. This CDR3 has 13 residues. Germline trimming cut 2 bases from V and 7 bases from J; bases unmatched to any gene: 2. Germline CDR1 reads MNHEY; CDR2 reads SVGAGI. Many counts were recorded for this clonotype. Its antigen is unknown.

The material sequenced was blood. This clonotype was sampled from a woman in her late teens or twenties with Graves' hyperthyroidism. The chain joins TRBV6-5 to TRBJ2-5, with 9 bases matching TRBD2. The CDR3 bases are TGTGCCAGCAGTTACGGAGCGGGGGGGACCCAGTACTTC. Amino acids: CASSYGAGGTQYF.